The 23 T cell receptor beta chains in this list originate from one sample, sequenced in a study of T cells in Graves' hyperthyroidism and ophthalmopathy. The TCR beta CDR3 regions underwent amplification using RNA transcripts as the source. When the TCR CDR3 underwent first-round RT-PCR, the HTBI primer set was used. TCRdb redid the calling of the multiplex PCR reads with MiXCR, one entry per CDR3 protein. The sample holds approximately 100,000 distinct CDR3 sequences, roughly 47% seen once. The sequencing input was blood. The receptors originated from a man between 35 and 55 years old with Graves' hyperthyroidism.

This clonotype has ten or more counts. The V and J genes are TRBV11-2 and TRBJ1-5; perhaps TRBD1 as D (5 bases). With 6 bases removed from V and 5 bases from J, the gap between germline ends came to 11 bases. Germline lookup yields CDR1 SGHAT and CDR2 FQNNGV. This CDR3 comprises 13 residues. CDR3 in DNA: TGTGCCAGCAGTTTCCAGGGAGATCAGCCCCAGCATTTT. It translates to CASSFQGDQPQHF.

The chain joins TRBV30 to TRBJ1-5, with D hard to call. The CDR3 has 12 residues. Germline V gene lookup returns CDR1 GTSNPN and CDR2 SVGIG (reference sequence). V shed 5 bases and J shed 2 bases, with 7 bases lying between them. The CDR3 loop reads CAWGYGNQPQHF. CDR3 DNA sequence: TGTGCCTGGGGGTATGGCAATCAGCCCCAGCATTTT.

The J gene is TRBJ2-3, the V gene TRBV7-1, with D maybe TRBD1 (6 bases). TRBV7-1 is an open reading frame whose function is uncertain. The CDR3 extends over 15 amino acids. Trimming left V 3 bases short and J 3 bases short, with 13 bases between. This CDR3 is CASSSLWGHTDTQYF. Here the CDR3 DNA reads TGTGCCAGCAGCTCCCTTTGGGGGCATACAGATACGCAGTATTTT.

Concerning this clonotype itself: A much larger clone lies one base from this, so it may be a read error. The genes are TRBV12-3 or TRBV12-4 and TRBJ1-4, with 8 bases fitting TRBD1. V lost 5 bases to trimming and J lost 6 bases; unmatched junction nucleotides: 5. CDR3 length: 14 residues. The CDR3 reads CASSPGTGYEKLFF. As DNA, the CDR3 is TGTGCCAGCAGTCCCGGGACAGGATATGAAAAACTGTTTTTT.

Remarks on this clonotype: It may be a read error: a sequence one base away is much more abundant. The chain carries TRBV6-5 and TRBJ1-2, with 8 positions matching TRBD1. V shed 0 bases, J shed 3 bases, and the junction held 6 bases outside the gene matches. Germline V gives CDR1 MNHEY, CDR2 SVGAGI. This CDR3 region has 16 residues. CDR3 DNA: TGTGCCAGCAGTTACTCCACGGACAGGGTTGACTATGGCTACACCTTC. Amino acid sequence: CASSYSTDRVDYGYTF.

This clonotype was found many times. The chain has TRBV5-4 and TRBJ2-1; 8 nucleotides line up with TRBD2. The CDR3 runs 15 residues. From germline, CDR1 is SGHNT and CDR2 YYREEE (reference sequence). The trim removed 0 bases at V and 5 bases at J, leaving 4 bases unmatched. For the CDR3, the DNA is TGTGCCAGCAGCTTGGCAGCGGGGGACCACAATGAGCAGTTCTTC. Its protein is CASSLAAGDHNEQFF.

The chain employs TRBV7-2 and TRBJ1-5, with 8 bases that match TRBD1. The germline V gene encodes CDR1 SGHTA and CDR2 FQGNSA. J lost 11 bases, V lost 5 bases, and 11 bases had no gene match. The CDR3 has 14 amino acids. Written as DNA, the CDR3 is TGTGCCAGCAGCACGGGACAGGTTGGGGAGACCCAGCATTTT. Translation gives CASSTGQVGETQHF. Together with reference TRBV7-2 and TRBJ1-5, the CDR3 gives the full variable domain: GAGVSQSPSNKVTEKGKDVELRCDPISGHTALYWYRQSLGQGLEFLIYFQGNSAPDKSGLPSDRFSAERTGGSVSTLTIQRTQQEDSAVYLCASSTGQVGETQHFGDGTRLSIL.

The rearrangement joins TRBV7-8 to TRBJ1-5; D possibly corresponds to TRBD1 (6 bases). V was trimmed by 4 bases and J by 6 bases, leaving 16 bases between them. The CDR3 loop spans 15 amino acids. The germline V gene has CDR1 SGHVS and CDR2 FQNEAQ. Here the CDR3 DNA reads TGTGCCAGCAGCTGGAGCGTACAGGGCGCTCAGCCCCAGCATTTT. Its protein product is CASSWSVQGAQPQHF.

This rearrangement joins TRBV7-2 to TRBJ1-5; D is possibly TRBD1 (5 bases). V lost 8 bases and J 5 bases, leaving 16 bases between the germline ends. The CDR3 has 14 amino acids. The germline V gene encodes CDR1 SGHTA and CDR2 FQGNSA. The CDR3 nucleotides read TGTGCCAGCTCACCATCGGCAGGGTATCAGCCCCAGCATTTT. Amino acid sequence: CASSPSAGYQPQHF.

This clonotype was picked up many times. The CDR3: CASSSSTGATEGYTF. In DNA form, the CDR3 reads TGTGCCAGCAGCTCTTCGACAGGGGCGACGGAAGGCTACACCTTC. The gene calls are TRBV11-2 and TRBJ1-2; TRBD1 agrees at 8 bases. CDR1 is SGHAT, CDR2 FQNNGV, per germline. The trim removed 4 bases at V and 8 bases at J, leaving 12 bases unmatched. The CDR3 length is 15 residues.

The chain recombines TRBV14 with TRBJ2-2, with TRBD2 as a possible D gene (6 bases). CDR3 length: 17 residues. V was cut by 2 bases and J by 7 bases, with 20 bases left in between. Germline V gene sequence: CDR1 SGHDN, CDR2 FVKESK. CDR3 amino acids: CASSQNSLGLFDGELFF. In nucleotides, the CDR3 is TGTGCCAGCAGCCAAAATAGCTTGGGACTCTTCGACGGGGAGCTGTTTTTT.

The gene calls are TRBV2 and TRBJ1-2; D not certain. CDR3 length equals 14 residues. V was shortened by 4 bases and J by 2 bases, with 11 bases between the two germline ends. From germline, CDR1 is SNHLY and CDR2 FYNNEI. The CDR3 nucleotides read TGTGCCAGCAGTGTGGAGACAACGAACTATGGCTACACCTTC. It yields the protein CASSVETTNYGYTF.

This clonotype appeared many times. This chain uses TRBV7-2 with TRBJ2-1, with 10 nucleotides matching TRBD1. Looked up from germline, CDR1 is SGHTA and CDR2 is FQGNSA. The CDR3 length is 16 residues. The V and J ends lost 5 bases and 4 bases, in that order; junction bases with no gene match: 8. The CDR3 sequence is CASSHFDRGLYNEQFF. For the CDR3, the DNA is TGTGCCAGCAGCCACTTCGACAGGGGGCTATACAATGAGCAGTTCTTC.

About this clonotype: A read error may account for a junction end that differs from germline. The CDR3 nucleotides read TGCGGTGCTAGACCGCGGGGGGGCGCTTACAATGAGCAGTACTTC. Its translation is CGARPRGGAYNEQYF. The chain couples TRBV20-1 to TRBJ2-1, with 9 bases lining up with TRBD2. TRBJ2-7 explains the end of the DNA better; the J call may be wrong. This CDR3 is built from 15 residues. Germline CDR1 is DFQATT and CDR2 is SNEGSKA (reference sequence).

This clonotype was counted ten times or more. This chain joins TRBV7-2 and TRBJ2-1, with D unresolved. V dropped 5 bases and J dropped 6 bases, with 14 bases sitting between them. CDR1 and CDR2 (germline): SGHTA, FQGNSA. This CDR3 is 14 amino acids long. The CDR3 sequence is CASSQTVQTNEQFF. The CDR3 nucleotides read TGTGCCAGCAGCCAAACAGTCCAGACCAATGAGCAGTTCTTC.

This clonotype was detected ten times or more. The chain couples TRBV27 to TRBJ1-6, with 7 bases identical to TRBD1. CDR1 and CDR2 (germline): MNHEY, SMNVEV (reference sequence). The V segment lost 5 bases and the J segment 10 bases; nucleotides outside the gene matches: 11. CDR3 length: 15 amino acids. DNA of the CDR3: TGTGCCAGCAGTGAAGGGGACAGCTTCTTCTCACCCCTCCACTTT. It encodes CASSEGDSFFSPLHF.

This clonotype was detected ten times or more. This sequence joins TRBV7-3 and TRBJ2-7, with 12 bases identical to TRBD2. The V segment lost 5 bases and the J segment 3 bases; nucleotides outside the gene matches: 8. The V gene's germline CDR1 is SGHTA and CDR2 FQGTGA. The CDR3 extends over 16 amino acids. The CDR3 loop reads CASSPDGLAGFYEQYF. The CDR3 coding sequence is TGTGCCAGCAGCCCCGATGGACTAGCGGGGTTCTACGAGCAGTACTTC.

This clonotype showed up many times. The chain carries TRBV9 and TRBJ2-7, with a tentative D call TRBD2 (6 bases). The CDR3 is made up of 15 amino acids. The V gene lost 0 bases and the J gene lost 1 base, with 11 bases spanning the gap. Germline CDR1 is SGDLS and CDR2 is YYNGEE. The CDR3 protein is CASSVAGSGSYEQYF. CDR3 bases: TGTGCCAGCAGCGTAGCCGGTAGCGGATCCTACGAGCAGTACTTC.

The rearrangement links TRBV18 to TRBJ1-4, with 11 bases identical to TRBD1. The V gene's germline CDR1 is KGHSH and CDR2 LQKENI. The CDR3 contains 17 residues. The junction had 5 bases not matched to a gene; V was cut back by 2 bases and J by 3 bases. The CDR3 sequence is CASSPNGQGAANEKLFF. CDR3 nucleotides: TGTGCCAGCTCACCAAACGGACAGGGGGCGGCTAATGAAAAACTGTTTTTT.

As for this clonotype: Just one base apart from a much larger clone, this may be a read error. This is likely a read error, given that the CDR3 carries no conserved phenylalanine or tryptophan at its end. This chain uses TRBV6-6 with TRBJ2-1; D is ambiguous. Germline lookup yields CDR1 MNHNY and CDR2 SVGAGI (reference sequence). The CDR3 has 12 amino acids. Trimming removed 4 bases from V and 12 bases from J, with 13 bases in between. The DNA for the CDR3 is TGTGCCAGCAGTTTGGATCTCCTATTGCAGTTCCTC. Its protein product is CASSLDLLLQFL.

This clonotype was counted at least ten times. The chain has TRBV7-9 and TRBJ2-7, with TRBD2 matching 12 bases. The germline V gene has CDR1 SEHNR and CDR2 FQNEAQ (reference sequence). This CDR3 is 15 amino acids long. Unmatched junction bases numbered 6, after V lost 3 bases and J lost 6 bases. The CDR3 sequence is CASSLTSGRATEQYF. CDR3 nucleotide sequence: TGTGCCAGCAGCTTGACTAGCGGGAGAGCTACCGAGCAGTACTTC.

This clonotype was seen many times. The chain couples TRBV19 to TRBJ2-7, with D uncertain. The V and J ends lost 3 bases and 3 bases respectively, with 12 bases between them. Germline V gives CDR1 LNHDA, CDR2 SQIVND (reference sequence). The CDR3 is 14 residues long. The CDR3 loop reads CASSIRSEFYEQYF. DNA of the CDR3: TGTGCCAGTAGTATTAGATCAGAATTCTACGAGCAGTACTTC.

This clonotype was seen repeatedly, ten times or more. The chain recombines TRBV5-1 with TRBJ2-1, with D unclear. V dropped 0 bases and J dropped 5 bases, with 6 bases sitting between them. Germline-derived CDR1 and CDR2 are SGHRS and YFSETQ. The CDR3 runs to 13 residues. The CDR3 DNA reads as TGCGCCAGCAGCTTGGGGGAAAACAATGAGCAGTTCTTC. Translating gives CASSLGENNEQFF.